These T cell receptor beta chains were read from a single sample in a study of molecular identifiers for immune sequencing clone quantification. MiXCR, run by TCRdb on the PCR reads, gives a single entry per CDR3 protein. The sample yields just under 650,000 distinct CDR3 sequences, nearly 20% seen once. Sequenced: naive CD8+ T cells from blood, with Jurkat cell RNA spiked in. Receptors originate from a human donor in good health. Some libraries in this study had Jurkat cell RNA spiked in. Both conserved end residues are part of each CDR3. The D gene is left open where the match is weak. Rows may omit the clone size; those that give it use once, few, many or a size class.

j_call: TRBJ1-4; v_call: TRBV28; d_call: NA; clone_size: many; cdr3_nt: TGTGCCAGCAGTTTAGTTGCAGGACTCCTTGGTGAAAAACTGTTTTTT; cdr3_aa: CASSLVAGLLGEKLFF
j_call: TRBJ2-5; v_call: TRBV19; d_call: TRBD1; clone_size: many; cdr3_nt: TGTGCCAGTAGTTCCCGGACAGGGCGCCAAGAGACCCAGTACTTC; cdr3_aa: CASSSRTGRQETQYF
j_call: TRBJ2-7; v_call: TRBV28; d_call: TRBD1; clone_size: many; cdr3_nt: TGTGCCAGCAGCCTGGGACAGGATGGATTCTACGAGCAGTACTTC; cdr3_aa: CASSLGQDGFYEQYF
j_call: TRBJ1-1; v_call: TRBV27; d_call: NA; clone_size: many; cdr3_nt: TGTGCCAGCAGTCTTACGGGGGAAGGAGTCACTGAAGCTTTCTTT; cdr3_aa: CASSLTGEGVTEAFF
j_call: TRBJ2-5; v_call: TRBV4-3; d_call: TRBD2; clone_size: few; cdr3_nt: TGCGCCAGCAGCCAAGAACTAGCGGGGGAATTAGAGACCCAGTACTTC; cdr3_aa: CASSQELAGELETQYF
j_call: TRBJ2-1; v_call: TRBV6-1; d_call: NA; clone_size: NA; cdr3_nt: TGTGCCAGCAGTGAACTGGCGGGGGCGGTCGACGAGCAGTTCTTC; cdr3_aa: CASSELAGAVDEQFF
j_call: TRBJ2-7; v_call: TRBV28; d_call: NA; clone_size: many; cdr3_nt: TGTGCCAGCAGTTCCCGCCCCTTCGAGCAGTACTTC; cdr3_aa: CASSSRPFEQYF
j_call: TRBJ2-2; v_call: TRBV6-1; d_call: NA; clone_size: many; cdr3_nt: TGTGCCAGCAGTGAGATTAGCCAGAACACCGGGGAGCTGTTTTTT; cdr3_aa: CASSEISQNTGELFF
j_call: TRBJ2-2; v_call: TRBV13; d_call: NA; clone_size: many; cdr3_nt: TGTGCCAGCAGCTTAGGGACTAGAACCACCGGGGAGCTGTTTTTT; cdr3_aa: CASSLGTRTTGELFF
j_call: TRBJ2-2; v_call: TRBV5-1; d_call: NA; clone_size: many; cdr3_nt: TGCGCCAGCACGATCTTGGTGAACACCGGGGAGCTGTTTTTT; cdr3_aa: CASTILVNTGELFF
j_call: TRBJ1-2; v_call: TRBV7-7; d_call: NA; clone_size: NA; cdr3_nt: TGTGCCAGCAGCTTATTGGGGGTGAACTATGGCTACACCTTC; cdr3_aa: CASSLLGVNYGYTF
j_call: TRBJ2-3; v_call: TRBV28; d_call: NA; clone_size: many; cdr3_nt: TGTGCCAGCAGTTTACGGGCAGTTAGCACAGATACGCAGTATTTT; cdr3_aa: CASSLRAVSTDTQYF
j_call: TRBJ2-5; v_call: TRBV6-5; d_call: NA; clone_size: many; cdr3_nt: TGTGCCAGCAGCCAACAGGGACAAGAGACCCAGTACTTC; cdr3_aa: CASSQQGQETQYF
j_call: TRBJ1-2; v_call: TRBV4-1; d_call: NA; clone_size: NA; cdr3_nt: TGCGCCAGCAGCCATCCGTTTAGGCAGGGGCATAACTATGGCTACACCTTC; cdr3_aa: CASSHPFRQGHNYGYTF
j_call: TRBJ2-6; v_call: TRBV9; d_call: NA; clone_size: many; cdr3_nt: TGTGCCAGCAGCGACTATTCTGGGGCCAACGTCCTGACTTTC; cdr3_aa: CASSDYSGANVLTF
j_call: TRBJ2-2; v_call: TRBV28; d_call: TRBD1; clone_size: many; cdr3_nt: TGTGCCAGCAGTTACCCCACAGGGGAGTCTGTCAACACCGGGGAGCTGTTTTTT; cdr3_aa: CASSYPTGESVNTGELFF
j_call: TRBJ2-7; v_call: TRBV27; d_call: TRBD1; clone_size: NA; cdr3_nt: TGTGCCAGCACCGGGACAGGCCCGTTACCCGGCTCCTACGAGCAGTACTTC; cdr3_aa: CASTGTGPLPGSYEQYF
j_call: TRBJ1-2; v_call: TRBV30; d_call: TRBD1; clone_size: many; cdr3_nt: TGTGCCTTAACAACAGGGGATAGCTATGGCTACACCTTC; cdr3_aa: CALTTGDSYGYTF
j_call: TRBJ2-3; v_call: TRBV7-9; d_call: NA; clone_size: many; cdr3_nt: TGTGCCAGCAGCTCCCAAGCAGATACGCAGTATTTT; cdr3_aa: CASSSQADTQYF
j_call: TRBJ2-7; v_call: TRBV5-8; d_call: NA; clone_size: NA; cdr3_nt: TGTGCCAGCAGCTTGGCCCAGGCGTCCTACGAGCAGTACTTC; cdr3_aa: CASSLAQASYEQYF
j_call: TRBJ1-2; v_call: TRBV4-3; d_call: NA; clone_size: few; cdr3_nt: TGCGCCAGCAGCCAAGACATACAGGGTTTCATCTATGGCTACACCTTC; cdr3_aa: CASSQDIQGFIYGYTF
j_call: TRBJ2-5; v_call: TRBV30; d_call: NA; clone_size: many; cdr3_nt: TGTGCCTGGACTGGGACGGGGGGCAGGGAGACCCAGTACTTC; cdr3_aa: CAWTGTGGRETQYF
j_call: TRBJ1-2; v_call: TRBV29-1; d_call: NA; clone_size: many; cdr3_nt: TGCAGCGTTCCCGGACGTGGGGTTGGCTACACCTTC; cdr3_aa: CSVPGRGVGYTF
j_call: TRBJ1-1; v_call: TRBV30; d_call: NA; clone_size: many; cdr3_nt: TGTGCCTGGAGTGTAACAGGGACTGAAGCTTTCTTT; cdr3_aa: CAWSVTGTEAFF
j_call: TRBJ2-7; v_call: TRBV5-5; d_call: NA; clone_size: many; cdr3_nt: TGTGCCAGCAGCTTGGCGGGGGGCCCCGACGAGCAGTACTTC; cdr3_aa: CASSLAGGPDEQYF
j_call: TRBJ2-7; v_call: TRBV5-3; d_call: NA; clone_size: NA; cdr3_nt: TGTGCCAGCAGCCCCGACTGGATCTCCCACGAGCAGTACTTC; cdr3_aa: CASSPDWISHEQYF
j_call: TRBJ2-1; v_call: TRBV11-3; d_call: TRBD2; clone_size: few; cdr3_nt: TGTGCCAGCAGCGCAACTAGCGGGATGGGATCCTACAATGAGCAGTTCTTC; cdr3_aa: CASSATSGMGSYNEQFF
j_call: TRBJ1-1; v_call: TRBV6-5; d_call: NA; clone_size: many; cdr3_nt: TGTGCCAGCAGCACGGACACCGGAAGGACGGCTTTCTTT; cdr3_aa: CASSTDTGRTAFF
j_call: TRBJ2-7; v_call: TRBV5-1; d_call: NA; clone_size: many; cdr3_nt: TGCGCCAGCAGCTTGGCCTCCCTGGACCCGAACCACTACGAGCAGTACTTC; cdr3_aa: CASSLASLDPNHYEQYF
j_call: TRBJ2-1; v_call: TRBV6-1; d_call: NA; clone_size: NA; cdr3_nt: TGTGCCAGCCGGCCGGCGGCTACACTACATCTCTACAATGAGCAGTCCTTC; cdr3_aa: CASRPAATLHLYNEQSF
j_call: TRBJ2-7; v_call: TRBV27; d_call: NA; clone_size: few; cdr3_nt: TGTGCCAGCAGTTTTTTTCGGGGGGCCAACGAGCAGTACTTC; cdr3_aa: CASSFFRGANEQYF
j_call: TRBJ2-4; v_call: TRBV29-1; d_call: TRBD1; clone_size: many; cdr3_nt: TGCAGCGTTGTACAGGGGACCAAAAACATTCAGTACTTC; cdr3_aa: CSVVQGTKNIQYF
j_call: TRBJ2-3; v_call: TRBV30; d_call: NA; clone_size: many; cdr3_nt: TGTGCCTGGAGTTCTGGTCAGGGATCGGAGGGTGTCCTTTTT; cdr3_aa: CAWSSGQGSEGVLF
j_call: TRBJ2-1; v_call: TRBV28; d_call: NA; clone_size: many; cdr3_nt: TGTGCCAGCAGTTTTTTGCGGTCCTACAATGAGCAGTTCTTC; cdr3_aa: CASSFLRSYNEQFF
j_call: TRBJ2-7; v_call: TRBV5-1; d_call: TRBD1; clone_size: many; cdr3_nt: TGCGCCAGCAGCTTGGCGGGGACAGCCTCCTACGAGCAGTACTTC; cdr3_aa: CASSLAGTASYEQYF
j_call: TRBJ1-1; v_call: TRBV9; d_call: TRBD1; clone_size: few; cdr3_nt: TGTGCCAGCAGCCCTACGGAGGGGGCGCATACTGAAGCTTTCTTT; cdr3_aa: CASSPTEGAHTEAFF
j_call: TRBJ2-3; v_call: TRBV4-3; d_call: NA; clone_size: NA; cdr3_nt: TGCGCCAGCAGCCGCGAGCCCGGGACGCTCACAGATACGCAGTATTTT; cdr3_aa: CASSREPGTLTDTQYF
j_call: TRBJ2-1; v_call: TRBV29-1; d_call: TRBD2; clone_size: many; cdr3_nt: TGCAGCGTTGAAGGACTAGCGGGAGGGCGTCGGGAGCAGTTCTTC; cdr3_aa: CSVEGLAGGRREQFF
j_call: TRBJ1-3; v_call: TRBV7-9; d_call: NA; clone_size: NA; cdr3_nt: TGTGCCAGCAGTCTAAGTCTGGGAGTCTCTGGAAACACCATATATTTT; cdr3_aa: CASSLSLGVSGNTIYF
j_call: TRBJ2-7; v_call: TRBV20-1; d_call: TRBD1; clone_size: many; cdr3_nt: TGCAGTGCTAGCGCCTGGGACAGCCGTAACGAGCAGTACTTC; cdr3_aa: CSASAWDSRNEQYF
j_call: TRBJ2-7; v_call: TRBV27; d_call: TRBD2; clone_size: NA; cdr3_nt: TGTGCCAGCAGTTTACGCGGGGGACTAGCGGACTACGAGCAGTACTTC; cdr3_aa: CASSLRGGLADYEQYF
j_call: TRBJ1-6; v_call: TRBV7-9; d_call: NA; clone_size: few; cdr3_nt: TGTGCCAGCAGCTTAGAGGAACCGGGCACAGCGAATTCACCCCTCCACTTT; cdr3_aa: CASSLEEPGTANSPLHF
j_call: TRBJ2-7; v_call: TRBV6-1; d_call: NA; clone_size: many; cdr3_nt: TGTGCCAGCACCCGATTGGATAACGAGCAGTACTTC; cdr3_aa: CASTRLDNEQYF